This T cell receptor (beta chain) was sequenced for a study of T cell repertoires in cytomegalovirus infection. The wider study: CMV infection and matching HLA type were both indicated by public TCR beta signatures. Study-wide results and limits: Dominating the ex vivo response were HLA-C-restricted CMV-specific TCR beta clonotypes.

Looked up from germline, CDR1 is SGHTA and CDR2 is FQGNSA. There are 15 residues in the CDR3. V lost 5 bases and J lost 2, with 13 bases in between. On this clonotype itself: The antigen remains unidentified.

TCRdb recomputed calls from the reads with MiXCR, one row per CDR3 protein. The sample records some 600,000 distinct CDR3 sequences, 24% being singletons. The sample was CD8+ T cells from PBMCs. The sequence came from a human donor in good health (CMV status not recorded). Some clones in this sample may be carry-over from other donors' samples. This chain uses TRBV7-2 with TRBJ1-3; D possibly corresponds to TRBD1 (5 bases). CDR3 sequence reads: CASSETAAPGNTIYF. As DNA, the CDR3 is TGTGCCAGCAGCGAGACAGCGGCGCCTGGAAACACCATATATTTT.